These 7 T cell receptor beta chains share one sample of origin, sequenced in a study of low-dose radiotherapy and immunotherapy resistance in tumors. cDNA synthesis used a TRAV/TRBV-specific primer set for both chains. The authors amplified TCRs for about 20 PCR cycles with a constant-region primer and a V-primer adapter. TCRdb itself ran the reads through MiXCR, one entry per CDR3 protein. The table includes more than 50,000 distinct CDR3 sequences, more than 25% detected once. Time point meaning: before trial treatment. Sample: PBMCs, taken before treatment. The receptor source for this set is a male donor with rectosigmoid adenocarcinoma.

CDR3 in amino acids: CASSAGASNQPQHF. CDR3 in DNA: TGTGCCAGCAGCGCAGGGGCAAGCAATCAGCCCCAGCATTTT. This rearrangement joins TRBV7-6 to TRBJ1-5; a possible D gene is TRBD1 (6 bases). Trimming cost V 5 bases and J 1 base, with 9 bases left between them. The germline V gene has CDR1 SGHVS and CDR2 FNYEAQ. The CDR3 has 14 residues.

This clonotype occurred many times. The rearrangement links TRBV11-1 to TRBJ2-3; 7 bases map to TRBD2. CDR1 SGHAT and CDR2 FQDESV come from the germline V gene (reference sequence). This CDR3 comprises 13 residues. V dropped 6 bases and J dropped 7; count of bases not matched to a gene: 7. CDR3 in DNA: TGTGCCAGCAGATTGGCGGGAGAGAATACGCAGTATTTT. It specifies CASRLAGENTQYF.

This clonotype was recorded at least ten times. The chain uses TRBV11-2 and TRBJ2-5; D gene ambiguous. The germline V and J ends were trimmed by 1 base and 2 bases, with 14 bases remaining between them. The CDR3 totals 16 residues. In germline, CDR1 is SGHAT, CDR2 FQNNGV. The CDR3 DNA follows: TGTGCCAGCAGCTTAGGACGCTTTCCCCAACAAGAGACCCAGTACTTC. Amino acids: CASSLGRFPQQETQYF.

This clonotype was detected many times. At one end, the junction sequence differs from germline, possibly due to a read error. V gene TRBV7-9 combines with J gene TRBJ1-1; the match to TRBD1 covers 8 bases. Germline assignment: CDR1 SEHNR and CDR2 FQNEAQ (reference sequence). The CDR3 extends over 14 amino acids. The CDR3 sequence is CASSTRTGNAEAFF. CDR3 DNA sequence: TGTGCCAGCAGCACGAGGACAGGGAACGCTGAAGCTTTCTTT.

This clonotype is categorized as medium-sized. The germline gene is not matched at one end of the junction; a read error may be the cause. The V and J genes are TRBV4-2 and TRBJ2-3, with 9 positions matching TRBD1. The CDR3 contains 15 residues. In germline, CDR1 is LGHNA, CDR2 YNFKEQ. In DNA, the CDR3 is TGTGCCAGCAGCCAAGGGACAGGGGACACAGATGCGCAGTATTTT. Its protein is CASSQGTGDTDAQYF.

This clonotype has only a few counts. A far larger clone is off by one base, so a read error is likely. The chain has TRBV26 and TRBJ2-7; the table calls TRBD2, which could not be checked here. TRBV26 is listed as a pseudogene. The CDR3 totals 15 residues. CDR3 region: CASSSLSLGRDEQYF. For the CDR3, the DNA is TGTGCCAGCAGTTCCCTCTCCCTAGGGAGGGATGAGCAGTACTTC.

This chain uses TRBV7-2 with TRBJ2-4; TRBD2 might be the D (6 bases). Germline V lookup: CDR1 SGHTA, CDR2 FQGNSA. This CDR3 is built from 15 residues. The ends were cut back, 0 bases at V and 5 bases at J, with 11 bases in the middle. CDR3 in amino acids: CASSLALGGQNIQYF. The CDR3 DNA is TGTGCCAGCAGCTTAGCTCTGGGGGGTCAAAACATTCAGTACTTC.